Listed here is a single T cell receptor beta chain. It has no known antigen specificity. Per-base qualities were not stored, and no clone one base away is much larger. Sorted unstimulated T cells and proliferating T cells recovered from mixed lymphocyte reactions were subjected to TCRbeta CDR3 sequencing. Fresh whole blood from approximately 9 HLA-typed healthy donors was used to isolate PBMCs. To map where alloreactive clones came from, CD4+ non-regulatory T cells in the unstimulated state were FACS-sorted. These data originate in a study of siplizumab effects on memory and regulatory T cells (dated by TCRdb to between 2017 and 2020). Study-wide context: The study looked at the effect of siplizumab, an anti-CD2 antibody, on alloreactive T-cell subsets in allogeneic mixed lymphocyte reactions made from human PBMCs.

Including cysteine and phenylalanine, the CDR3 has 16 amino acids. Only CDR3 DNA is held: 48 bases, read in frame from base 1. CDR1 and CDR2, looked up from the germline V gene, are KGHSH and LQKENI. V was cut back by 0 bases and J by 3 bases, leaving a gap of 11 bases between them. Libraries were prepared through the immunoSEQ multiplex PCR assay. Around 94,000 TCR templates per sample were assayed on the deep sequencing platform. Genomic DNA extracted from sorted T cells was the material used for TCRbeta CDR3 sequencing. Processing in the source paper ran as follows. The R programming language was used for clonal analysis of the TCRbeta CDR3 data. Comparing unstimulated samples against CFSE-low samples taken after the reaction was how alloreactive CD4+ and CD8+ clones were defined. Alloreactive CD4+ clones were assigned to regulatory or non-regulatory origin by matching sequences to sorted unstimulated Treg and non-Treg repertoires. TCRdb limited this immuneACCESS table to in-frame rearrangements with V and J called. A share of clones is missing; checked studies link under half to unresolved V genes, and the rest is unexplained. From that table come the V and J calls and clone size; the DNA was used to work out D and trimming. The sample includes some 97,000 clones, with roughly 93% observed a single time. Jointly, the top ten make up 1% to 1.5% of the sample.

Study-wide findings and limitations: Roughly 75-97% of proliferating CD4+ or CD8+ clones could not be assigned a naive or memory phenotype. No functional confirmation was obtained for the suppressive function of proliferating Tregs from siplizumab cultures. The cumulative frequency of alloreactive sequences that could be traced back to unstimulated CD4+ memory T cells was significantly reduced by siplizumab. Because sequences at frequencies below about 10^-5 were poorly captured, only a minor fraction of alloreactive clones could be mapped back to unstimulated subsets. Compared with memory T cells, unstimulated naive T cells appeared more diverse, and naive cells seemed to make a substantial contribution to the alloresponse. In reactions with siplizumab, an average of approximately 69% of mappable alloreactive CD4+ clones were Treg-derived, compared with roughly 27% in control reactions.

The V gene is TRBV18 and the J gene is TRBJ1-4; the D gene remains uncertain. Material: non-Treg CD4+ T cells sorted from blood. The sample's cell subset or site label is to be understood as: FACS-sorted unstimulated CD4+ non-regulatory T cells. This receptor was obtained from a human donor in good health. The nucleotide sequence reads as follows: TGTGCCAGCTCACCACCGCTTAGGGAAGCTAATGAAAAACTGTTTTTT. This encodes CASSPPLREANEKLFF. Reference TRBV18 and TRBJ1-4 proteins supply the regions before and after the CDR3; the full variable domain is: NAGVMQNPRHLVRRRGQEARLRCSPMKGHSHVYWYRQLPEEGLKFMVYLQKENIIDESGMPKERFSAEFPKEGPSILRIQQVVRGDSAAYFCASSPPLREANEKLFFGSGTQLSVL.